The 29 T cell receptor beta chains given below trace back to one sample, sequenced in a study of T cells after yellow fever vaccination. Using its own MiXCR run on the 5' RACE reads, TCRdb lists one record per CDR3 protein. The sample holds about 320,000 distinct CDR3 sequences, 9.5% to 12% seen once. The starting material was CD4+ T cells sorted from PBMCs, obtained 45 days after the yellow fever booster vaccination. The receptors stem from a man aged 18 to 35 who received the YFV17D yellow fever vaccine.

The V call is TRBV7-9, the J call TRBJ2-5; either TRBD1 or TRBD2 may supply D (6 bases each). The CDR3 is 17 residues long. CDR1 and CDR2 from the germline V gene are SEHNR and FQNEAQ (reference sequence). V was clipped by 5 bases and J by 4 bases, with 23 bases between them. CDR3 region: CASSPGAGLRVPETQYF. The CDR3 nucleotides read TGTGCCAGCAGCCCGGGGGCCGGACTAAGGGTCCCAGAGACCCAGTACTTC.

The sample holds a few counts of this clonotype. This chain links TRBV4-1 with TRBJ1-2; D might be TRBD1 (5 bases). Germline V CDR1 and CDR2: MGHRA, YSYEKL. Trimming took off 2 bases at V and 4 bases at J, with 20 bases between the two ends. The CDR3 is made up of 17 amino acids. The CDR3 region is CASSQKRGRTLGYGYTF. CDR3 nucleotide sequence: TGCGCCAGCAGCCAAAAACGGGGGAGGACATTGGGCTATGGCTACACCTTC.

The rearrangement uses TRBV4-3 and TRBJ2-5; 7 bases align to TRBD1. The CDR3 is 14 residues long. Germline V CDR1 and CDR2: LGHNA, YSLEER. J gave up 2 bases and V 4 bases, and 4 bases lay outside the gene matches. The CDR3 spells CASSPWDRQETQYF. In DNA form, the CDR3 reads TGCGCCAGCAGCCCTTGGGACAGACAAGAGACCCAGTACTTC.

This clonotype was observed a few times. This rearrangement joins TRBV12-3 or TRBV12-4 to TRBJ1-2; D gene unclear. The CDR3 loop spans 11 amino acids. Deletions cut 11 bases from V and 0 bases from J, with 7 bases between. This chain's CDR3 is CAQGANYGYTF. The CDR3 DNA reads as TGTGCCCAAGGCGCTAACTATGGCTACACCTTC.

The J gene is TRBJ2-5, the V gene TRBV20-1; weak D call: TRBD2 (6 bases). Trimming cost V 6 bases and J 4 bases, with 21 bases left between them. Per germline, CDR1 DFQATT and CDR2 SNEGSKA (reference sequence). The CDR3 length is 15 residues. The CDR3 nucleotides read TGCAGTGCCACAGACACGCGGGGTGAAGGAGAGACCCAGTACTTC. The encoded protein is CSATDTRGEGETQYF.

The CDR3 protein is CASRDRVDSSNQPQHF. The CDR3, as DNA: TGCGCCAGCCGTGACAGGGTTGATTCTAGCAATCAGCCCCAGCATTTT. This chain joins TRBV5-1 and TRBJ1-5; TRBD1 agrees at 7 bases. The junction had 10 bases not matched to a gene; V was cut back by 7 bases and J by 0 bases. The CDR3 sequence is 16 residues long. Germline V CDR1 and CDR2: SGHRS, YFSETQ.

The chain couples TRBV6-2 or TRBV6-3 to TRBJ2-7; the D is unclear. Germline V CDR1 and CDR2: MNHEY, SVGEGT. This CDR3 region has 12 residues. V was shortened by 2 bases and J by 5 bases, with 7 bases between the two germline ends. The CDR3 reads CASSYRAHEQYF. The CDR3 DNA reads TGTGCCAGCAGTTACAGGGCCCACGAGCAGTACTTC.

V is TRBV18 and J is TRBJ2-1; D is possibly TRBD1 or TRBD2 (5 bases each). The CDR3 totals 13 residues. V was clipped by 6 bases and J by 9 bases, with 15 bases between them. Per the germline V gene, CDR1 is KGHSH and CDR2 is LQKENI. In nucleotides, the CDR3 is TGTGCCAGCTCTCTGGGGGTTGAAGGTGAGCAGTTCTTC. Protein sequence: CASSLGVEGEQFF.

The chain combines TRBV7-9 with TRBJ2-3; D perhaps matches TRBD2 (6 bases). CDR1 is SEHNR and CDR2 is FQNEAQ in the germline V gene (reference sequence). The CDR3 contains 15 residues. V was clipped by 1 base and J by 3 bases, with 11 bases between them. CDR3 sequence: CASSLDGGVTDTQYF. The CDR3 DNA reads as TGTGCCAGCAGCTTAGACGGGGGAGTGACAGATACGCAGTATTTT.

The CDR3 spells CASSLAISGTIYF. The CDR3 nucleotides read TGTGCCAGCAGTTTAGCGATATCCGGGACCATATATTTT. The chain joins TRBV12-3 or TRBV12-4 to TRBJ1-3; no reliable D call. The V and J ends lost 0 bases and 10 bases respectively, with 10 bases between them. This CDR3 is built from 13 residues.

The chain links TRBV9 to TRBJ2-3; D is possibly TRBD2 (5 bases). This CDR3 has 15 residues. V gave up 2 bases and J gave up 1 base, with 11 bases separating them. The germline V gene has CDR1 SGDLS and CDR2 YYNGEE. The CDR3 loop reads CASSVRAFGTDTQYF. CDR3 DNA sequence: TGTGCCAGCAGCGTGAGGGCCTTCGGCACAGATACGCAGTATTTT.

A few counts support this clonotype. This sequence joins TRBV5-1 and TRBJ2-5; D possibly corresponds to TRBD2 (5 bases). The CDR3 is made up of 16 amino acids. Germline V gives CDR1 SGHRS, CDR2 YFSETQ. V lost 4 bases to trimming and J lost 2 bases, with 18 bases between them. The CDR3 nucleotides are TGCGCCAGCAGCGGCGGACTGCGAGCGGAGCAAGAGACCCAGTACTTC. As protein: CASSGGLRAEQETQYF.

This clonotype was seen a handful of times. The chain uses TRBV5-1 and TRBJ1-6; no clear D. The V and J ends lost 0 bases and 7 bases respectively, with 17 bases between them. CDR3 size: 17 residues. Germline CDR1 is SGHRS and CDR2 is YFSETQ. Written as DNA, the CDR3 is TGCGCCAGCAGCTTGGTCCCCCAACGGTCGGAGAATTCACCCCTCCACTTT. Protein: CASSLVPQRSENSPLHF. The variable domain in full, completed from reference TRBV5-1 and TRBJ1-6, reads KAGVTQTPRYLIKTRGQQVTLSCSPISGHRSVSWYQQTPGQGLQFLFEYFSETQRNKGNFPGRFSGRQFSNSRSEMNVSTLELGDSALYLCASSLVPQRSENSPLHFGNGTRLTVT.

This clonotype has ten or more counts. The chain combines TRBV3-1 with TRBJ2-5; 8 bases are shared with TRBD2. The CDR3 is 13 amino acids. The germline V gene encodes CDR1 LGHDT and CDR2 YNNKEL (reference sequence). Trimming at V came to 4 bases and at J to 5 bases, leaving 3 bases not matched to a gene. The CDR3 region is CASSLRLAETQYF. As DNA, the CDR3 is TGTGCCAGCAGCCTTCGACTAGCGGAGACCCAGTACTTC.

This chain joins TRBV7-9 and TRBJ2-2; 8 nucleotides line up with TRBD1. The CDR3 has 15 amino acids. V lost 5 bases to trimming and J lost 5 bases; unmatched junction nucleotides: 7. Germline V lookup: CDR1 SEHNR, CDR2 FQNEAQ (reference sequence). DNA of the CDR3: TGTGCCAGCAGCAACGACAGGGGAGGAACCGGGGAGCTGTTTTTT. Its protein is CASSNDRGGTGELFF.

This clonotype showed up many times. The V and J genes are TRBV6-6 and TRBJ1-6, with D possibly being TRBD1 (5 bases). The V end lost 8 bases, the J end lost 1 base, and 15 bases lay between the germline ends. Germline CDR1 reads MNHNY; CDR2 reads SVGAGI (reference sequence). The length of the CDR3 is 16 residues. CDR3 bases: TGTGCCAGCTTCCTCAGGGAGGGGTCCTATAATTCACCCCTCCACTTT. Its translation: CASFLREGSYNSPLHF.

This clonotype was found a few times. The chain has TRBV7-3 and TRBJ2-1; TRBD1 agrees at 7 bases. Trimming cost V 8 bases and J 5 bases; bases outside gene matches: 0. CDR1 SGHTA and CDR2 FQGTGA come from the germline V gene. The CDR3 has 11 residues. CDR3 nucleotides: TGTGCCAGCGGACAGGACAATGAGCAGTTCTTC. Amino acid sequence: CASGQDNEQFF. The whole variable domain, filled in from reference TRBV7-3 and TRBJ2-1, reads GAGVSQTPSNKVTEKGKYVELRCDPISGHTALYWYRQSLGQGPEFLIYFQGTGAADDSGLPNDRFFAVRPEGSVSTLKIQRTERGDSAVYLCASGQDNEQFFGPGTRLTVL.

The CDR3 bases are TGTGCCGGGGGGGGGAGAGGGGGCTATGGCTACACCTTC. It encodes CAGGGRGGYGYTF. The chain joins TRBV27 to TRBJ1-2, with D perhaps TRBD1 (6 bases). The germline V and J ends were trimmed by 11 bases and 4 bases, with 17 bases remaining between them. The germline CDR1 and CDR2 sequences are MNHEY and SMNVEV (reference sequence). The CDR3 extends over 13 amino acids.

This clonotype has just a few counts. The DNA for the CDR3 is TGTGCCAGCATCGGACAGGGCTTTAACTATGGCTACACCTTC. Its translation: CASIGQGFNYGYTF. The V and J genes are TRBV7-9 and TRBJ1-2; 8 bases are shared with TRBD1. The CDR3 consists of 14 residues. The germline CDR1 and CDR2 sequences are SEHNR and FQNEAQ (reference sequence). V lost 7 bases, J lost 1 base, and 5 bases stayed unmatched.

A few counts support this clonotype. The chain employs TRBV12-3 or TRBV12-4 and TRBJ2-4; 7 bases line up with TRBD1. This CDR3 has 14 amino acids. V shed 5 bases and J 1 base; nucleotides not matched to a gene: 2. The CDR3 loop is CASSKQGAKNIQYF. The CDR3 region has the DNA TGTGCCAGCAGTAAACAGGGGGCCAAAAACATTCAGTACTTC.

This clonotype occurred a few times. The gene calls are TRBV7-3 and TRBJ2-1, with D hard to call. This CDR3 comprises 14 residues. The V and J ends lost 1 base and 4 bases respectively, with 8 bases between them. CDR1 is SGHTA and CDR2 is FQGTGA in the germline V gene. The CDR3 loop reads CASSLSQKYNEQFF. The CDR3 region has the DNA TGTGCCAGCAGCTTAAGCCAGAAGTACAATGAGCAGTTCTTC.

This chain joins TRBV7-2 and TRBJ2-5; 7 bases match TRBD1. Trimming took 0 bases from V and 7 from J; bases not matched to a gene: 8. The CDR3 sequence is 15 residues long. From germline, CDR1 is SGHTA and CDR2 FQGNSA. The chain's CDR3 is CASSLAQGFSLTQYF. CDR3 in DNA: TGTGCCAGCAGCTTAGCACAGGGGTTTAGTTTGACCCAGTACTTC.

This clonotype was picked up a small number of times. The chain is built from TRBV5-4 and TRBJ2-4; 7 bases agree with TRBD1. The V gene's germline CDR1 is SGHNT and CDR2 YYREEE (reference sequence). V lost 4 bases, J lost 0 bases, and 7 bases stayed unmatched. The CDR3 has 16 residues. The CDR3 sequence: CASSPGTAGAKNIQYF. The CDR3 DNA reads TGTGCCAGCAGCCCGGGGACAGCCGGAGCCAAAAACATTCAGTACTTC.

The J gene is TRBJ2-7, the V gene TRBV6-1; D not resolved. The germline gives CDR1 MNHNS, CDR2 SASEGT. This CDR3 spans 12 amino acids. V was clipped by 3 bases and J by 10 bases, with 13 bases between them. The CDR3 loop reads CASSEASRKQYV. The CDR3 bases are TGTGCCAGCAGTGAGGCCTCCCGCAAACAGTACGTC.

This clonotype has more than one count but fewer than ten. CDR3 amino acids: CASASADLNYGYTF. The CDR3 DNA follows: TGTGCCAGCGCGTCAGCAGATCTAAACTATGGCTACACCTTC. The chain couples TRBV6-2 or TRBV6-3 to TRBJ1-2; unclear D gene. There are 14 residues in the CDR3. Deletions cut 8 bases from V and 2 bases from J, with 15 bases between. Germline loops: CDR1 MNHEY, CDR2 SVGEGT.

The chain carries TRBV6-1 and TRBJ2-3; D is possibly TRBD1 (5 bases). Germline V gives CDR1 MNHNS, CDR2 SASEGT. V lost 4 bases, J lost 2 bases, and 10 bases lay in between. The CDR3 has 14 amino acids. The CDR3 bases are TGTGCCAGCAGTGGGGGCAGCGTCACAGATACGCAGTATTTT. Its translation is CASSGGSVTDTQYF.

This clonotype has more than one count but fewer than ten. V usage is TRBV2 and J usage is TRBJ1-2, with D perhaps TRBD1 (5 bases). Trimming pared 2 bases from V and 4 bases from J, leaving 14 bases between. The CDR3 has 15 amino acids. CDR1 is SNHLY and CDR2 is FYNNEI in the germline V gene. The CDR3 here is CASSETGSLPYGYTF. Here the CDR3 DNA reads TGTGCCAGCAGTGAAACAGGCAGCCTCCCCTATGGCTACACCTTC.

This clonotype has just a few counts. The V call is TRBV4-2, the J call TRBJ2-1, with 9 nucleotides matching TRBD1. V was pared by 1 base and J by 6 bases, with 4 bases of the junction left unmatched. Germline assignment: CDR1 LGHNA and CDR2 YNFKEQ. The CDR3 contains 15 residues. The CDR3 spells CASSQGGQGSNEQFF. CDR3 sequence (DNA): TGTGCCAGCAGCCAAGGGGGACAGGGCTCCAATGAGCAGTTCTTC.

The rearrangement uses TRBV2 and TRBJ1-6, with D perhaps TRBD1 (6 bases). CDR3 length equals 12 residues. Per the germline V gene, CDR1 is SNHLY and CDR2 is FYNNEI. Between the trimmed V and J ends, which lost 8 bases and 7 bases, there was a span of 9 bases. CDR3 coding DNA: TGTGCCAGCTGTCAGGGGAATTCACCCCTCCACTTT. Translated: CASCQGNSPLHF.